The rows below give T cell receptor beta chains drawn from one sample of a study of cytomegalovirus exposure and HLA in healthy donors. Measured with immunoSEQ multiplex PCR; TCRdb has only the in-frame clones, and not every one. The sample records approximately 170,000 clones, approximately 80% being singletons. The sequencing sample was made of PBMCs. All receptors derive from a woman aged 40 to 55 in good health and CMV-seropositive. Each CDR3 is given with its conserved first and last residue. A D gene is named only where the DNA matches it firmly. The listing skips clone size in some rows; elsewhere it reads once, few, many or a size class.

clone_size	d_call	v_call	j_call	cdr3_aa	cdr3_nt
-	-	TRBV11-2	TRBJ1-1	CASSRILPSTEAFF	TGTGCCAGCAGCCGCATTCTCCCCAGCACTGAAGCTTTCTTT
once	-	TRBV14	TRBJ1-2	CASSPRTGDGYTF	TGTGCCAGCAGCCCGAGGACGGGAGATGGCTACACCTTC
few	-	TRBV30	TRBJ2-3	CAWSPRWRADTQYF	TGTGCCTGGAGTCCCCGGTGGCGGGCAGATACGCAGTATTTT
-	-	TRBV5-1	TRBJ2-7	CASSLASLSYEQYF	TGCGCCAGCAGCTTGGCGAGCCTCTCCTACGAGCAGTACTTC
few	TRBD1	TRBV19	TRBJ2-3	CASSIGTGSTDTQYF	TGTGCCAGTAGTATAGGGACAGGTAGCACAGATACGCAGTATTTT
-	-	TRBV9	TRBJ1-2	CASSVDWTDYGYTF	TGTGCCAGCAGCGTAGATTGGACAGACTATGGCTACACCTTC
-	TRBD1	TRBV4-2	TRBJ1-2	CASSLGTGDNYGYTF	TGTGCCAGCAGCCTTGGGACAGGGGATAACTATGGCTACACCTTC
-	-	TRBV10-2	TRBJ2-7	CASSSGSSYEQYF	TGCGCCAGCAGTTCGGGATCCTCCTACGAGCAGTACTTC
few	-	TRBV29-1	TRBJ2-3	CSVGIDFGSPQRF	TGCAGCGTTGGAATTGACTTCGGGAGCCCCCAACGCTTT
-	-	TRBV5-6	TRBJ2-7	CASSLAGYYGYEQYF	TGTGCCAGCAGCTTGGCAGGGTATTATGGCTACGAGCAGTACTTC
once	TRBD2	TRBV7-2	TRBJ2-7	CASSLAGGLSYEQYF	TGTGCCAGCAGCTTGGCGGGGGGACTCTCCTACGAGCAGTACTTC
-	TRBD2	TRBV5-1	TRBJ2-6	CASSSGPTGGYSGANVLTF	TGCGCCAGCAGCTCGGGACCCACCGGGGGGTACTCTGGGGCCAACGTCCTGACTTTC
-	TRBD2	TRBV9	TRBJ2-3	CASSGGGTDTQYF	TGTGCCAGCTCGGGGGGTGGCACAGATACGCAGTATTTT
-	-	TRBV6-5	TRBJ1-5	CASSYSRFQPQHF	TGTGCCAGCAGTTACTCGAGGTTCCAGCCCCAGCATTTT
-	TRBD2	TRBV5-1	TRBJ2-7	CASSQAGGVYEQYF	TGCGCCAGCAGCCAAGCGGGAGGGGTCTACGAGCAGTACTTC
-	-	TRBV5-1	TRBJ2-5	CASSTSRGETQYF	TGCGCCAGCAGCACCTCACGGGGTGAGACCCAGTACTTC
few	-	TRBV6-6	TRBJ1-1	CASSAGLMNTEAFF	TGTGCCAGCAGTGCCGGTCTCATGAACACTGAAGCTTTCTTT
-	-	TRBV27	TRBJ1-1	CASSFGGGSEAFF	TGTGCCAGCAGTTTTGGCGGGGGTTCTGAAGCTTTCTTT
-	TRBD2	TRBV4-3	TRBJ2-1	CASSQQPVTSGRTHNEQFF	TGCGCCAGCAGCCAACAACCGGTGACTAGCGGGCGCACCCACAATGAGCAGTTCTTC
-	TRBD2	TRBV30	TRBJ2-7	CAWSPLAGVSYEQYF	TGTGCCTGGAGTCCCCTAGCGGGAGTTTCCTACGAGCAGTACTTC
-	TRBD2	TRBV6-6	TRBJ2-3	CASSPPGTSADTQYF	TGTGCCAGCTCCCCCCCCGGGACTAGCGCCGATACGCAGTATTTT
-	TRBD1	TRBV19	TRBJ1-6	CASRWDRGLSPLHF	TGTGCCAGTAGATGGGACAGGGGGCTCTCACCCCTCCACTTT
few	TRBD1	TRBV30	TRBJ1-6	CAWSPGQGYNSPLHF	TGTGCCTGGAGTCCCGGACAGGGCTATAATTCACCCCTCCACTTT
-	-	TRBV9	TRBJ1-4	CASSAGVGDEKLFF	TGTGCCAGCAGCGCAGGGGTTGGGGATGAAAAACTGTTTTTT
few	TRBD1	TRBV2	TRBJ1-5	CASTPQGAYQPQHF	TGTGCCAGCACTCCACAGGGGGCTTATCAGCCCCAGCATTTT
-	TRBD1	TRBV6-5	TRBJ1-1	CASRSTGGTEAFF	TGTGCCAGCAGGTCGACAGGGGGCACTGAAGCTTTCTTT
-	TRBD1	TRBV6-5	TRBJ2-7	CASSYMVAGGAYEQYF	TGTGCCAGCAGTTACATGGTGGCAGGGGGCGCCTACGAGCAGTACTTC
few	TRBD2	TRBV5-1	TRBJ2-5	CASSLAGPETQYF	TGCGCCAGCAGCTTAGCGGGGCCGGAGACCCAGTACTTC
-	TRBD1	TRBV5-1	TRBJ2-1	CASSTGQGDEQFF	TGCGCCAGCAGCACCGGACAGGGCGATGAGCAGTTCTTC
few	TRBD2	TRBV11-2	TRBJ2-1	CASSLDPAGGYYNEQFF	TGTGCCAGCAGCTTAGATCCGGCGGGGGGTTACTACAATGAGCAGTTCTTC
-	TRBD2	TRBV11-2	TRBJ2-1	CASSASGTSQFF	TGTGCCAGCAGCGCTTCCGGGACTAGTCAGTTCTTC
-	-	TRBV28	TRBJ2-1	CASKSSYNEQFF	TGTGCCAGCAAGAGCTCCTACAATGAGCAGTTCTTC
-	TRBD1	TRBV5-8	TRBJ1-1	CASSQGDSSTEAFF	TGTGCCAGCAGCCAGGGGGATTCTAGTACTGAAGCTTTCTTT
-	-	TRBV10-3	TRBJ2-7	CAISTQAGTDSYEQYF	TGTGCCATCAGTACACAAGCCGGGACTGACTCCTACGAGCAGTACTTC
-	-	TRBV11-3	TRBJ1-5	CASSLGDSNQPQHF	TGTGCCAGCAGCTTAGGAGATAGCAATCAGCCCCAGCATTTT
-	-	TRBV19	TRBJ1-4	CASSPRRGDEKLFF	TGTGCCAGTAGTCCCCGCAGGGGTGATGAAAAACTGTTTTTT
-	TRBD1	TRBV6-5	TRBJ1-2	CASSPDRANYGYTF	TGTGCCAGCTCCCCCGACAGGGCAAACTATGGCTACACCTTC
few	-	TRBV7-2	TRBJ2-1	CASSFSSEQFF	TGTGCCAGCAGCTTTAGCAGTGAGCAGTTCTTC
-	TRBD2	TRBV6-5	TRBJ2-7	CASSYGVAGAYEQYF	TGTGCCAGCAGTTACGGAGTAGCGGGGGCCTACGAGCAGTACTTC
-	TRBD1	TRBV19	TRBJ1-6	CASSEYRGSDSPLHF	TGTGCCAGTAGCGAATACAGGGGTAGCGATTCACCCCTCCACTTT
-	TRBD1	TRBV5-1	TRBJ2-2	CASSPGQSGPVGPGELFF	TGCGCCAGCAGCCCGGGACAGTCCGGACCAGTAGGACCCGGGGAGCTGTTTTTT